The 20 T cell receptor beta chains given below trace back to one sample, sequenced in a study of T-cell reconstitution after alpha-beta-depleted transplantation in children. TCRbeta library construction was performed incorporating unique molecular identifiers. TCRdb processed the PCR reads anew with MiXCR; each CDR3 protein has one entry. The table has more than 400,000 distinct CDR3 sequences, roughly an eighth seen once. Specimen: PBMCs, mostly from graft donor cells, collected 180 days after TCRalphabeta/CD19-depleted stem cell transplant. These receptors all stem from a female patient aged 2-9 years who had a stem cell transplant for aplastic anemia, so the T cells may come from the graft donor.

This clonotype has only a few counts. V gene TRBV3-1 combines with J gene TRBJ2-1; 8 positions agree with TRBD2. This CDR3 region has 14 residues. Germline V CDR1 and CDR2: LGHDT, YNNKEL (reference sequence). V shed 3 bases and J 9 bases; nucleotides not matched to a gene: 7. The CDR3 region is CASSHPGLEVEQFF. The CDR3 DNA sequence: TGTGCCAGCAGCCACCCGGGACTAGAAGTTGAGCAGTTCTTC.

The chain carries TRBV20-1 and TRBJ2-5; D remains unclear. The CDR3 extends over 12 amino acids. V was pared by 3 bases and J by 0 bases, with 5 bases between. Germline CDR1 and CDR2: DFQATT and SNEGSKA (reference sequence). This CDR3 reads CSASSNQETQYF. CDR3 bases: TGCAGTGCTAGTTCGAACCAAGAGACCCAGTACTTC.

This clonotype was counted a few times. V is TRBV4-1 and J is TRBJ1-5, with no clear D. There are 17 residues in the CDR3. V was cut by 3 bases and J by 2 bases, with 17 bases left in between. Germline assignment: CDR1 MGHRA and CDR2 YSYEKL. CDR3 DNA: TGCGCCAGCAGCCAGGTGCCCGGGAAGTCGGGCAATCAGCCCCAGCATTTT. It codes for CASSQVPGKSGNQPQHF.

The sample holds a few counts of this clonotype. V is TRBV2 and J is TRBJ2-7, with D hard to call. This CDR3 is 13 amino acids long. From germline, CDR1 is SNHLY and CDR2 FYNNEI. The ends were cut back, 7 bases at V and 2 bases at J, with 12 bases in the middle. DNA for the CDR3: TGTGCCAGCATGGTACGCATGCCCTACGAGCAGTACTTC. Its protein product is CASMVRMPYEQYF.

This clonotype was detected once. The chain couples TRBV28 to TRBJ2-2; 8 bases match TRBD1. Looked up from germline, CDR1 is MDHEN and CDR2 is SYDVKM. The CDR3 totals 16 residues. Losses at the gene ends were 3 bases for V and 3 bases for J; bases not matched to a gene: 6. Written as DNA, the CDR3 is TGTGCCAGCAGTTTCAGCAGGGGGCGGGACACCGGGGAGCTGTTTTTT. Its protein is CASSFSRGRDTGELFF. Filled out from reference TRBV28 and TRBJ2-2, the complete variable domain reads DVKVTQSSRYLVKRTGEKVFLECVQDMDHENMFWYRQDPGLGLRLIYFSYDVKMKEKGDIPEGYSVSREKKERFSLILESASTNQTSMYLCASSFSRGRDTGELFFGEGSRLTVL.

This clonotype was picked up a small number of times. The J gene is TRBJ2-2, the V gene TRBV7-2, with 12 positions matching TRBD2. V trimming: 4 bases; J trimming: 5 bases; junction bases outside the gene matches: 5. The CDR3 sequence is 16 residues long. Germline loops: CDR1 SGHTA, CDR2 FQGNSA. CDR3 nucleotides: TGTGCCAGCAGCTCGGGACTAGCGGGTCTAACCGGGGAGCTGTTTTTT. Its translation is CASSSGLAGLTGELFF.

This clonotype has just a few counts. The chain has TRBV6-1 and TRBJ2-5; TRBD2 agrees at 8 bases. The V gene end was trimmed by 5 bases and the J gene end by 4 bases; junction bases not matched to a gene: 9. The CDR3 totals 15 residues. Germline values: CDR1 MNHNS, CDR2 SASEGT. This CDR3 is CASSPGRAIPETQYF. The CDR3, as DNA: TGTGCCAGCAGTCCCGGGAGGGCCATCCCAGAGACCCAGTACTTC.

The V and J genes are TRBV15 and TRBJ2-7, with D hard to call. V was clipped by 11 bases and J by 1 base, with 15 bases between them. The CDR3 spans 13 residues. Germline values: CDR1 LNHNV, CDR2 YYDKDF (reference sequence). The CDR3, as DNA: TGTGCCTCGCAACAACATAGGTCCTACGAGCAGTACTTC. It is translated as CASQQHRSYEQYF.

This clonotype was observed a few times. The chain uses TRBV7-2 and TRBJ2-7, with D possibly TRBD2 on 6 matching bases. Trimming left V 5 bases short and J 2 bases short, with 13 bases between. CDR1 is SGHTA and CDR2 is FQGNSA in the germline V gene. This CDR3 region has 14 residues. The CDR3 DNA reads TGTGCCAGCAGCCCGGGACTCAATCCCTACGAGCAGTACTTC. This sequence encodes CASSPGLNPYEQYF.

The chain is built from TRBV30 and TRBJ2-1, with TRBD2 matching 11 bases. CDR1 is GTSNPN, CDR2 SVGIG, per germline (reference sequence). This CDR3 contains 16 residues. Trimming at V came to 3 bases and at J to 2 bases, leaving 6 bases not matched to a gene. CDR3 in DNA: TGTGCCTGGAGCACGGGACTAGCGGTGACCTACAATGAGCAGTTCTTC. The encoded protein is CAWSTGLAVTYNEQFF.

This chain connects TRBV6-9 to TRBJ2-1, with a possible D match to TRBD2 (5 bases). The CDR3 is made up of 13 amino acids. Between the trimmed V and J ends, which lost 4 bases and 5 bases, there was a span of 9 bases. The germline CDR1 and CDR2 sequences are MNHGY and SVAAGI. CDR3 coding DNA: TGTGCCAGCAGTTCGGACTGGGACAATGAGCAGTTCTTC. Protein product: CASSSDWDNEQFF.

V and J are TRBV20-1 and TRBJ2-7; D could derive from TRBD1 or TRBD2 (5 bases each). The CDR3 is 13 amino acids. Germline CDR1 reads DFQATT; CDR2 reads SNEGSKA (reference sequence). The ends were cut back, 7 bases at V and 2 bases at J, with 15 bases in the middle. The CDR3 here is CSGSTGLPYEQYF. The CDR3 DNA reads TGCAGTGGTTCGACGGGGCTTCCCTACGAGCAGTACTTC.

This chain links TRBV11-3 with TRBJ2-1; 7 bases align to TRBD1. Germline loops: CDR1 SGHNT, CDR2 YENEEA. The junction had 3 bases not matched to a gene; V was cut back by 7 bases and J by 9 bases. CDR3 length equals 11 residues. This chain's CDR3 is CASKDRAEQFF. CDR3 coding DNA: TGTGCCAGCAAAGACAGGGCTGAGCAGTTCTTC.

The gene calls are TRBV7-2 and TRBJ2-2; D might be TRBD1 or TRBD2, each matching 5 bases. Germline V lookup: CDR1 SGHTA, CDR2 FQGNSA. V was cut by 1 base and J by 4 bases, with 10 bases left in between. The CDR3 has 15 amino acids. The CDR3 coding sequence is TGTGCCAGCAGCTTAGGAGGGACCATCACCGGGGAGCTGTTTTTT. Amino acids: CASSLGGTITGELFF.

The chain employs TRBV30 and TRBJ2-7, with 7 bases fitting TRBD2. The germline V gene has CDR1 GTSNPN and CDR2 SVGIG (reference sequence). This CDR3 has 14 amino acids. After removal of 1 base from V and 2 bases from J, the junction contained 5 bases not matched to a gene. CDR3 DNA: TGTGCCTGGAGTGAGGGAGGGACTACCTACGAGCAGTACTTC. It yields the protein CAWSEGGTTYEQYF.

This clonotype was picked up a small number of times. The V call is TRBV7-3, the J call TRBJ2-1; D unresolved. The CDR3 runs to 16 residues. The ends were cut back, 1 base at V and 3 bases at J, with 13 bases in the middle. Germline V gives CDR1 SGHTA, CDR2 FQGTGA. This CDR3 reads CASSLNPSGFYNEQFF. DNA of the CDR3: TGTGCCAGCAGCTTAAACCCCTCAGGATTCTACAATGAGCAGTTCTTC.

The chain has TRBV28 and TRBJ2-3; the D is unclear. Looked up from germline, CDR1 is MDHEN and CDR2 is SYDVKM. The V gene lost 6 bases and the J gene lost 9 bases, with 13 bases spanning the gap. This CDR3 contains 12 residues. The CDR3 protein is CASSRVAGTQYF. CDR3 in DNA: TGTGCCAGCAGCCGGGTTGCAGGAACGCAGTATTTT.

The chain is built from TRBV4-1 and TRBJ2-3; 8 nucleotides align to TRBD2. The junction had 13 bases not matched to a gene; V was cut back by 2 bases and J by 6 bases. This CDR3 contains 17 residues. The germline V gene has CDR1 MGHRA and CDR2 YSYEKL. This CDR3 reads CASSQHRGLAELDTQYF. CDR3 bases: TGCGCCAGCAGCCAACACCGAGGACTAGCAGAGTTGGATACGCAGTATTTT.

The gene calls are TRBV6-2 or TRBV6-3 and TRBJ2-7; TRBD1 matches 9 bases. This CDR3 has 14 residues. J gave up 3 bases and V 6 bases, and 6 bases lay outside the gene matches. In germline, CDR1 is MNHEY, CDR2 SVGEGT. The CDR3 region is CASSRDRVNYEQYF. The CDR3, as DNA: TGTGCCAGCAGCCGGGACAGGGTCAACTACGAGCAGTACTTC.

V is TRBV13 and J is TRBJ1-2; 11 bases align to TRBD1. V was pared by 4 bases and J by 7 bases, with 2 bases of the junction left unmatched. CDR1 PRHDT and CDR2 FYEKMQ come from the germline V gene (reference sequence). The CDR3 extends over 13 amino acids. The chain's CDR3 is CASSYGTGGGYTF. CDR3 in DNA: TGTGCCAGCAGCTACGGGACAGGGGGTGGCTACACCTTC. The full variable domain, in which reference TRBV13 and TRBJ1-2 provide the parts outside the CDR3, is AAGVIQSPRHLIKEKRETATLKCYPIPRHDTVYWYQQGPGQDPQFLISFYEKMQSDKGSIPDRFSAQQFSDYHSELNMSSLELGDSALYFCASSYGTGGGYTFGSGTRLTVV.